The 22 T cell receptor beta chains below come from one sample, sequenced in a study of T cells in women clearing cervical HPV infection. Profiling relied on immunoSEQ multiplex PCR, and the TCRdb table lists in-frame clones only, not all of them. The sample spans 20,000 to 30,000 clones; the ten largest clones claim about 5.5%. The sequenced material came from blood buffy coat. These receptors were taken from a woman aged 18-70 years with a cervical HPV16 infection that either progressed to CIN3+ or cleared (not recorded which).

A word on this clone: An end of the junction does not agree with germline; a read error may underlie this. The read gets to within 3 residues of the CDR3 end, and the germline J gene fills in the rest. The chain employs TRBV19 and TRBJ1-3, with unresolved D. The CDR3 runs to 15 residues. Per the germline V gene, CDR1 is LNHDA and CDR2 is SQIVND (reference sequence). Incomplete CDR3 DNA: TGTGCCAGTAGCCTCTCGGCCCTGTCAGGAAACACT. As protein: CASSLSALSGNT. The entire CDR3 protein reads CASSLSALSGNTIYF.

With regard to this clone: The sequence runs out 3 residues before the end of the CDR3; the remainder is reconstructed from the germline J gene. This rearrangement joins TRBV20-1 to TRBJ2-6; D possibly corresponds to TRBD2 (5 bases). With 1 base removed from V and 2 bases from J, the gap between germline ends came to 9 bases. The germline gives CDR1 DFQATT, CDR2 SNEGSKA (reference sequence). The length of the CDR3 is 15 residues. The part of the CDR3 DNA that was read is TGCAGTGCTAGAGGAGCAGCGGCTGGGGCCAACGTC. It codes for CSARGAAAGANV. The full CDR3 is CSARGAAAGANVLTF.

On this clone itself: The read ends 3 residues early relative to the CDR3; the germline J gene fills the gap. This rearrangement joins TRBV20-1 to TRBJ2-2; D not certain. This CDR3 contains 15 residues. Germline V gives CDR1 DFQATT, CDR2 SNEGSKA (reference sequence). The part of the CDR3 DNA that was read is TGCAGTGCTAGAGATCATTCAGGTTCTAATGAAAAG. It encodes CSARDHSGSNEK. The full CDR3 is CSARDHSGSNEKLFF.

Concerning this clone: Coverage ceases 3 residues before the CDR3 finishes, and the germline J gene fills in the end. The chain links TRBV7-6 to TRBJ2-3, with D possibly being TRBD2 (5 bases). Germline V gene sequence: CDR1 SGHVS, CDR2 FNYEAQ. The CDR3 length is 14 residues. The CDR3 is CASSQLATQETQYF. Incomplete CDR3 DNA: TGTGCCAGCAGCCAGCTAGCCACACAAGAGACG.

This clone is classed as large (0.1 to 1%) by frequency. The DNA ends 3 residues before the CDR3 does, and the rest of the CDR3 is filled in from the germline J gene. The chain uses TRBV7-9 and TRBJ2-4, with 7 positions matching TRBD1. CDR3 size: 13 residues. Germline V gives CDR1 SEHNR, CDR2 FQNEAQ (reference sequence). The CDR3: CASRGDSLWIQYF. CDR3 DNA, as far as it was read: TGTGCCAGCAGGGGGGACAGTCTTTGGATT.

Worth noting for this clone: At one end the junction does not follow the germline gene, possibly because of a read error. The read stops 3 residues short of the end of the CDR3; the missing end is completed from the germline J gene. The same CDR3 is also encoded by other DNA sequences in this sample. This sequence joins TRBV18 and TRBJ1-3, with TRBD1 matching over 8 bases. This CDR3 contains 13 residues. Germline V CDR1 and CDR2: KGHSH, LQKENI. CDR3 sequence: CASSPGTGNTIYF. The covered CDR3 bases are TGTGCCAGCTCACCTGGGACAGGAAACACA.

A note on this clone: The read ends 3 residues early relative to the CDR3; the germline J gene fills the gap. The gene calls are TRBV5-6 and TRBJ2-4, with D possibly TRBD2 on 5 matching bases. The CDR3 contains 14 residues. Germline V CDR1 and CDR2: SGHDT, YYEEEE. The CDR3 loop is CASSAPGVYYGQYF. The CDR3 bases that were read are TGTGCCAGCAGCGCCCCCGGGGTCTACTATGGT.

The CDR3 sequence is CASSSVRATYEQYF. The sequenced CDR3 bases are TGTGCCAGCAGCTCCGTGAGGGCCACCTACGAG. This chain joins TRBV5-5 and TRBJ2-7; a possible D gene is TRBD2 (5 bases). The read finishes 3 residues shy of the CDR3 end, and the germline J gene is used to complete it. Germline values: CDR1 SGHKS, CDR2 YYEKEE (reference sequence). V was trimmed by 3 bases and J by 2 bases, leaving 12 bases between them. The CDR3 totals 14 residues. The full variable domain, completed using reference TRBV5-5 and TRBJ2-7, is DAGVTQSPTHLIKTRGQQVTLRCSPISGHKSVSWYQQVLGQGPQFIFQYYEKEERGRGNFPDRFSARQFPNYSSELNVNALLLGDSALYLCASSSVRATYEQYFGPGTRLTVT.

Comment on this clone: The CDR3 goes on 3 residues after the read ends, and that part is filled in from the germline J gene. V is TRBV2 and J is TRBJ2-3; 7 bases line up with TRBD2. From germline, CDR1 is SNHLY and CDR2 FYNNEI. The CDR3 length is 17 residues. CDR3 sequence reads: CARAAPLGGVEKETQYF. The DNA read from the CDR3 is TGTGCCCGCGCAGCCCCTCTGGGAGGGGTTGAAAAGGAGACG. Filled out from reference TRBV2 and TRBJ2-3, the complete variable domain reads EPEVTQTPSHQVTQMGQEVILRCVPISNHLYFYWYRQILGQKVEFLVSFYNNEISEKSEIFDDQFSVERPDGSNFTLKIRSTKLEDSAMYFCARAAPLGGVEKETQYFGPGTRLTVL.

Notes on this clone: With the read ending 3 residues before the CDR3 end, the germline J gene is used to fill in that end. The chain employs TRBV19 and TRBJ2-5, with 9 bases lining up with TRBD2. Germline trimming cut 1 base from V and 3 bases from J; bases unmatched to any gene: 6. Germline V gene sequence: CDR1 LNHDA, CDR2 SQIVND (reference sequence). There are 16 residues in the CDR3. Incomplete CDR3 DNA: TGTGCCAGTAGTATAGTTAGCGGGGGTTGGGAAGAGACC. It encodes CASSIVSGGWEET. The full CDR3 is CASSIVSGGWEETQYF.

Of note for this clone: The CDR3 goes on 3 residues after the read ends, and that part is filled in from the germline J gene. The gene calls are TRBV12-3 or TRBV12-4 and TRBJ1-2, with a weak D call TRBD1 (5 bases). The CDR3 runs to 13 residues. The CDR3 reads CASSPWTRKGYTF. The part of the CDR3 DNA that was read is TGTGCCAGCAGTCCATGGACAAGAAAAGGC.

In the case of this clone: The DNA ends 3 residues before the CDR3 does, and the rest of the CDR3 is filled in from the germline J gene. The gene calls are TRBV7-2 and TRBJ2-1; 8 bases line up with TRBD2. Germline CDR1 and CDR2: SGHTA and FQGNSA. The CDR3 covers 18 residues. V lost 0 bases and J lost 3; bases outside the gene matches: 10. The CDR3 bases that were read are TGTGCCAGCAGCTTAGCGCCTATTAATAGCGGGAACTACAATGAG. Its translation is CASSLAPINSGNYNE. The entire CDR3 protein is CASSLAPINSGNYNEQFF.

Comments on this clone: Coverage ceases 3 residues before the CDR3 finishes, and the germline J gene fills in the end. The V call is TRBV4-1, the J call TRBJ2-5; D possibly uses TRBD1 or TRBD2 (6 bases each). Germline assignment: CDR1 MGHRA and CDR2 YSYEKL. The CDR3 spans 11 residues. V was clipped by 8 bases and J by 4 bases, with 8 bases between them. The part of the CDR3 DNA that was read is TGCGCCAGCGGAGGGGGAGAGACC. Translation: CASGGGET. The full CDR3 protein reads CASGGGETQYF.

The sequenced CDR3 bases are TGTGCCAGCAGTGAGGACCAGGATAGCGCAGATACG. Amino acids: CASSEDQDSADT. The complete CDR3 reads CASSEDQDSADTQYF. The chain is built from TRBV6-1 and TRBJ2-3; weak D call: TRBD2 (5 bases). From the germline J gene comes the end of the CDR3, since the read stops 3 residues before it. CDR1 is MNHNS and CDR2 is SASEGT in the germline V gene. The ends were cut back, 3 bases at V and 4 bases at J, with 14 bases in the middle. CDR3 length: 15 amino acids.

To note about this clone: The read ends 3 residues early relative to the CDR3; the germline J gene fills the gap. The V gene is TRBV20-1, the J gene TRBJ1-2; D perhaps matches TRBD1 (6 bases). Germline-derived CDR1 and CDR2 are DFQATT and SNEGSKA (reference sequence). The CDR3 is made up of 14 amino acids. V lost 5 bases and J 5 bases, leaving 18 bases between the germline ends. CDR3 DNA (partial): TGCAGTGCTTACAGGGACACCTCTCAATATGGC. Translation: CSAYRDTSQYG. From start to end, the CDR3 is CSAYRDTSQYGYTF.

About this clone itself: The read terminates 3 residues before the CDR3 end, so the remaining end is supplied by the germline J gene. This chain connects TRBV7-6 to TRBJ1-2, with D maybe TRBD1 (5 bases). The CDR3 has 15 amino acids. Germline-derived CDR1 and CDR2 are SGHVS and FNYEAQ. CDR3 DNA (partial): TGTGCCAGCAGCCAGGGCCTAGCGGGAGTCTCCGAC. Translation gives CASSQGLAGVSD. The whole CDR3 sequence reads CASSQGLAGVSDYTF.

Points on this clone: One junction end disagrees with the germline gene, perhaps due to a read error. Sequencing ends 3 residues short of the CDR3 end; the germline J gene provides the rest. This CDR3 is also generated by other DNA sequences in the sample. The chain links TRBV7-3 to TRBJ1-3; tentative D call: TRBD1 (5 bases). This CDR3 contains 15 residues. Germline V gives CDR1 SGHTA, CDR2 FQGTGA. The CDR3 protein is CASSLGPYGGNTIYF. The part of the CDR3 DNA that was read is TGTGCCAGCAGCTTGGGGCCTTATGGTGGAAACACT. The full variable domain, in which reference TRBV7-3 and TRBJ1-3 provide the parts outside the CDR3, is GAGVSQTPSNKVTEKGKYVELRCDPISGHTALYWYRQSLGQGPEFLIYFQGTGAADDSGLPNDRFFAVRPEGSVSTLKIQRTERGDSAVYLCASSLGPYGGNTIYFGEGSWLTVV.

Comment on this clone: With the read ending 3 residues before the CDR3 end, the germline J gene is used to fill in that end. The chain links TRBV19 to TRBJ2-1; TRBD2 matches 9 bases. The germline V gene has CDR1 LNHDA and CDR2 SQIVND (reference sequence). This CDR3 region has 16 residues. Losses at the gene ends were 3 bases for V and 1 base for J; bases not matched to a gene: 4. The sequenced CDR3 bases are TGTGCCAGTAGTATGGCGGGAGGGAGGTCCTACAATGAG. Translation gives CASSMAGGRSYNE. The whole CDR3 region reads CASSMAGGRSYNEQFF. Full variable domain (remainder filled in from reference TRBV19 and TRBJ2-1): DGGITQSPKYLFRKEGQNVTLSCEQNLNHDAMYWYRQDPGQGLRLIYYSQIVNDFQKGDIAEGYSVSREKKESFPLTVTSAQKNPTAFYLCASSMAGGRSYNEQFFGPGTRLTVL.

CDR3 sequence reads: CAWSHGSGTGELFF. The CDR3 DNA, read in part, is TGTGCCTGGAGTCACGGGTCGGGCACCGGGGAG. This chain joins TRBV30 and TRBJ2-2; D call uncertain. Read data end 3 residues before the CDR3 end; the end is taken from the germline J gene. The length of the CDR3 is 14 residues. V was cut by 2 bases and J by 4 bases, with 11 bases left in between. Germline lookup yields CDR1 GTSNPN and CDR2 SVGIG (reference sequence). Filled out from reference TRBV30 and TRBJ2-2, the complete variable domain reads SQTIHQWPATLVQPVGSPLSLECTVEGTSNPNLYWYRQAAGRGLQLLFYSVGIGQISSEVPQNLSASRPQDRQFILSSKKLLLSDSGFYLCAWSHGSGTGELFFGEGSRLTVL.

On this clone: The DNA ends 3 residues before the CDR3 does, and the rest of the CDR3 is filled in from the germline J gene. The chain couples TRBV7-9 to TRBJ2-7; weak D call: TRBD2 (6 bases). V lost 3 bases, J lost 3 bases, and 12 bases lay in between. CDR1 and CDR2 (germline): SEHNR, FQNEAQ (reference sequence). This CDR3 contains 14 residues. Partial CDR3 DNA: TGTGCCAGCAGCTTGCGGGGCCCAGTCTACGAG. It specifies CASSLRGPVYE. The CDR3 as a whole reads CASSLRGPVYEQYF.

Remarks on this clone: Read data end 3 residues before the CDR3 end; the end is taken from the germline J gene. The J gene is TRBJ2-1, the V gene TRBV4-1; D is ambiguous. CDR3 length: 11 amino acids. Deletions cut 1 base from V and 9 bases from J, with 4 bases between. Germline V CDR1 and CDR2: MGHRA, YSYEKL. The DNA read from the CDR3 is TGCGCCAGCAGCCAAGGACTTGAG. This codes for CASSQGLE. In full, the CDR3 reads CASSQGLEQFF.

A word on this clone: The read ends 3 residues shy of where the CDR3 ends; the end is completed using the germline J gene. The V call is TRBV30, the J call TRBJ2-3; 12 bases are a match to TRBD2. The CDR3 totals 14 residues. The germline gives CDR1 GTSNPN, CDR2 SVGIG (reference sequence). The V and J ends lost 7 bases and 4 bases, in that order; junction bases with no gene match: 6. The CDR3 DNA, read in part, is TGTGCCTTCCTAGCGGGAGGGGGCCCAGATACG. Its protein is CAFLAGGGPDT. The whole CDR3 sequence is CAFLAGGGPDTQYF.